This passage covers 30 T cell receptor beta chains from one sample sequenced in a study of blood T cell repertoires in COVID-19. Libraries were prepared by immunoSEQ multiplex PCR; TCRdb keeps only in-frame clonotypes and omits some of them. The repertoire includes approximately 360,000 clones, 90% of them detected once, and approximately 7% sits in the top ten. Sequenced material: peripheral blood. The receptors were sampled from a man aged 18 to 29 with active or convalescent COVID-19.

The J gene is TRBJ2-4, the V gene TRBV6-1; TRBD1 matches 11 bases. The V segment lost 2 bases and the J segment 8 bases; nucleotides outside the gene matches: 8. The CDR3 runs to 16 residues. Per germline, CDR1 MNHNS and CDR2 SASEGT. In DNA form, the CDR3 reads TGTGCCAGCAGTGAAAAATGGACAGGGGGCTCTCACATTCAGTACTTC. It codes for CASSEKWTGGSHIQYF.

This clone turned up a few times. The rearrangement joins TRBV7-2 to TRBJ2-5; 9 bases match TRBD2. This CDR3 region has 14 residues. The trim removed 4 bases at V and 5 bases at J, leaving 5 bases unmatched. CDR1 is SGHTA, CDR2 FQGNSA, per germline. CDR3 nucleotides: TGTGCCAGCAGCTCTTTCAGCGGGAGGGAGACCCAGTACTTC. Translation gives CASSSFSGRETQYF. Supplemented by reference TRBV7-2 and TRBJ2-5, the full variable domain reads GAGVSQSPSNKVTEKGKDVELRCDPISGHTALYWYRQSLGQGLEFLIYFQGNSAPDKSGLPSDRFSAERTGGSVSTLTIQRTQQEDSAVYLCASSSFSGRETQYFGPGTRLLVL.

This chain connects TRBV7-6 to TRBJ2-7; 10 nucleotides line up with TRBD1. CDR3 size: 15 residues. Per germline, CDR1 SGHVS and CDR2 FNYEAQ. The V gene end was trimmed by 7 bases and the J gene end by 5 bases; junction bases not matched to a gene: 11. The CDR3 is CASNAPGQGRDEQYF. The CDR3, as DNA: TGTGCCAGCAACGCACCGGGACAGGGGAGAGACGAGCAGTACTTC. The variable domain in full, completed from reference TRBV7-6 and TRBJ2-7, reads GAGVSQSPRYKVTKRGQDVALRCDPISGHVSLYWYRQALGQGPEFLTYFNYEAQQDKSGLPNDRFSAERPEGSISTLTIQRTEQRDSAMYRCASNAPGQGRDEQYFGPGTRLTVT.

V is TRBV15 and J is TRBJ2-5; TRBD2 is a possible D gene (5 bases). CDR1 is LNHNV, CDR2 YYDKDF, per germline (reference sequence). Trimming shortened V by 0 bases and J by 9 bases, and 14 bases separated the two germline ends. The CDR3 extends over 14 amino acids. This CDR3 is CATSRDRGQLAQYF. CDR3 in DNA: TGTGCCACCAGCAGAGATAGAGGGCAGCTGGCCCAGTACTTC.

This clone was observed a single time. CDR3 coding DNA: TGTGCCAGCAGCTTAAACAGGGACAATGAGCAGTTCTTC. It is translated as CASSLNRDNEQFF. V gene TRBV7-3 combines with J gene TRBJ2-1, with D perhaps TRBD1 (6 bases). The CDR3 contains 13 residues. The V gene's germline CDR1 is SGHTA and CDR2 FQGTGA. V lost 1 base and J 5 bases, leaving 6 bases between the germline ends.

This chain joins TRBV27 and TRBJ2-1, with D unresolved. The V gene's germline CDR1 is MNHEY and CDR2 SMNVEV (reference sequence). CDR3 length equals 13 residues. V was shortened by 0 bases and J by 5 bases, with 5 bases between the two germline ends. CDR3 nucleotide sequence: TGTGCCAGCAGTTTATCGGCGGACAATGAGCAGTTCTTC. Translating it yields CASSLSADNEQFF.

The gene calls are TRBV27 and TRBJ1-6; the D is unclear. There are 18 residues in the CDR3. V gave up 1 base and J gave up 0 bases, with 13 bases separating them. Germline V gene data show CDR1 as MNHEY and CDR2 as SMNVEV (reference sequence). DNA for the CDR3: TGTGCCAGCAGTTTATTATCGGGTCAGACCTCCTATAATTCACCCCTCCACTTT. It is translated as CASSLLSGQTSYNSPLHF.

The chain joins TRBV5-1 to TRBJ2-3; no definite D call. The CDR3 is made up of 15 amino acids. The ends were cut back, 0 bases at V and 6 bases at J, with 14 bases in the middle. Per germline, CDR1 SGHRS and CDR2 YFSETQ. The CDR3 reads CASSLEIQPADTQYF. CDR3 DNA: TGCGCCAGCAGCTTGGAGATCCAACCTGCGGATACGCAGTATTTT.

The CDR3 DNA reads TGCAGCGTACAGGGAAACCCTGGAAACACCATATATTTT. It translates to CSVQGNPGNTIYF. V usage is TRBV29-1 and J usage is TRBJ1-3; D may be TRBD1 (6 bases). Germline V CDR1 and CDR2: SQVTM, ANQGSEA. The ends were cut back, 6 bases at V and 2 bases at J, with 11 bases in the middle. CDR3 length equals 13 residues.

This clone was counted only a few times. The identical CDR3 is also encoded by other nucleotide sequences in the sample. This chain connects TRBV28 to TRBJ1-3, with a weak D call TRBD1 (5 bases). Trimming pared 3 bases from V and 3 bases from J, leaving 9 bases between. Germline assignment: CDR1 MDHEN and CDR2 SYDVKM. The CDR3 is made up of 14 amino acids. CDR3 sequence (DNA): TGTGCCAGCAGTTTCGGGGGAGATGGAAACACCATATATTTT. Translating gives CASSFGGDGNTIYF. The whole variable domain, filled in from reference TRBV28 and TRBJ1-3, reads DVKVTQSSRYLVKRTGEKVFLECVQDMDHENMFWYRQDPGLGLRLIYFSYDVKMKEKGDIPEGYSVSREKKERFSLILESASTNQTSMYLCASSFGGDGNTIYFGEGSWLTVV.

Here the CDR3 reads CASSQDLGDPYEQYF. The CDR3 bases are TGCGCCAGCAGCCAAGATCTTGGAGACCCCTACGAGCAGTACTTC. The rearrangement uses TRBV4-3 and TRBJ2-7; no definite D call. The ends were cut back, 0 bases at V and 2 bases at J, with 11 bases in the middle. The CDR3 is 15 amino acids. Germline V gives CDR1 LGHNA, CDR2 YSLEER.

The chain carries TRBV6-4 and TRBJ1-2, with 9 bases that match TRBD1. The CDR3 totals 14 residues. V shed 5 bases, J shed 2 bases, and the junction held 3 bases outside the gene matches. CDR1 MRHNA and CDR2 SNTAGT come from the germline V gene. In nucleotides, the CDR3 is TGTGCCAGCAGTCCGGGACAGGGCAACTATGGCTACACCTTC. Translated, it gives CASSPGQGNYGYTF.

This chain connects TRBV28 to TRBJ2-1, with D maybe TRBD2 (6 bases). Germline V gives CDR1 MDHEN, CDR2 SYDVKM. The CDR3 spans 16 residues. Trimming took off 3 bases at V and 2 bases at J, with 14 bases between the two ends. Here the CDR3 reads CASSFPGSSPYNEQFF. CDR3 bases: TGTGCCAGCAGTTTCCCCGGGAGCTCCCCCTACAATGAGCAGTTCTTC.

As concerns this clone: Other DNA variants within this sample encode the same CDR3. The rearrangement links TRBV4-3 to TRBJ1-3; D is unresolved. The CDR3 extends over 15 amino acids. V lost 0 bases, J lost 1 base, and 7 bases lay in between. Germline CDR1 is LGHNA and CDR2 is YSLEER. The CDR3 reads CASSQDTGSGNTIYF. The CDR3 coding sequence is TGCGCCAGCAGCCAAGATACCGGGTCTGGAAACACCATATATTTT.

The chain joins TRBV30 to TRBJ2-2; 8 nucleotides align to TRBD2. Losses at the gene ends were 4 bases for V and 1 base for J; bases not matched to a gene: 5. Germline loops: CDR1 GTSNPN, CDR2 SVGIG (reference sequence). This CDR3 contains 15 residues. CDR3 residues: CAWTGLAENTGELFF. The CDR3 DNA reads as TGTGCCTGGACAGGACTAGCAGAGAACACCGGGGAGCTGTTTTTT.

The chain's CDR3 is CASSSVDGPPNTGELFF. The CDR3 DNA follows: TGTGCCAGCAGCTCGGTTGATGGGCCACCGAACACCGGGGAGCTGTTTTTT. The chain uses TRBV7-3 and TRBJ2-2; D remains ambiguous. This CDR3 is 17 amino acids long. In germline, CDR1 is SGHTA, CDR2 FQGTGA. V lost 4 bases, J lost 0 bases, and 15 bases lay in between. The full variable domain, completed using reference TRBV7-3 and TRBJ2-2, is GAGVSQTPSNKVTEKGKYVELRCDPISGHTALYWYRQSLGQGPEFLIYFQGTGAADDSGLPNDRFFAVRPEGSVSTLKIQRTERGDSAVYLCASSSVDGPPNTGELFFGEGSRLTVL.

This clone came up once. The chain recombines TRBV27 with TRBJ2-1, with D unresolved. V shed 2 bases and J shed 4 bases, with 6 bases lying between them. CDR3 length: 13 residues. Germline V gene lookup returns CDR1 MNHEY and CDR2 SMNVEV (reference sequence). The CDR3 bases are TGTGCCAGCAGTTTAAACATGTACAATGAGCAGTTCTTC. Amino acids: CASSLNMYNEQFF.

The rearrangement joins TRBV7-9 to TRBJ2-1, with D possibly TRBD2 on 5 matching bases. CDR1 is SEHNR and CDR2 is FQNEAQ in the germline V gene (reference sequence). V was trimmed by 4 bases and J by 0 bases, leaving 10 bases between them. The CDR3 sequence is 15 residues long. The CDR3 nucleotides read TGTGCCAGCAGCTCCCCGGGGAGCTCCTACAATGAGCAGTTCTTC. It specifies CASSSPGSSYNEQFF.

This clone was counted between two and nine times. The V gene is TRBV7-2, the J gene TRBJ2-5; TRBD2 matches at 15 bases. V lost 5 bases to trimming and J lost 7 bases; unmatched junction nucleotides: 2. This CDR3 is 14 amino acids long. Per germline, CDR1 SGHTA and CDR2 FQGNSA. The CDR3 sequence: CASSEGLAGGTQYF. DNA for the CDR3: TGTGCCAGCAGCGAGGGACTAGCGGGGGGGACCCAGTACTTC.

V gene TRBV9 combines with J gene TRBJ2-1; 7 bases fit TRBD1. Germline assignment: CDR1 SGDLS and CDR2 YYNGEE. CDR3 size: 21 residues. V dropped 3 bases and J dropped 0; count of bases not matched to a gene: 21. CDR3 protein: CASSEGGWDTTWKSSYNEQFF. CDR3 nucleotide sequence: TGTGCCAGCAGCGAAGGGGGCTGGGACACAACATGGAAGAGCTCCTACAATGAGCAGTTCTTC.

The V gene is TRBV13, the J gene TRBJ1-2; 9 bases match TRBD1. V shed 5 bases and J 2 bases; nucleotides not matched to a gene: 3. The CDR3 runs 14 residues. CDR1 and CDR2 from the germline V gene are PRHDT and FYEKMQ (reference sequence). As DNA, the CDR3 is TGTGCCAGCAGCCAGGGGACAGGGAACTATGGCTACACCTTC. Translation gives CASSQGTGNYGYTF.

The chain joins TRBV25-1 to TRBJ1-5; tentative D call: TRBD1 (5 bases). This CDR3 has 17 amino acids. Trimming removed 2 bases from V and 4 bases from J, with 18 bases in between. Germline V CDR1 and CDR2: MGHDK, SYGVNS. CDR3 sequence (DNA): TGTGCCAGCAGTGAAGGAGGGAGGGGCCATCGGAATCAGCCCCAGCATTTT. Residues: CASSEGGRGHRNQPQHF.

V and J are TRBV7-2 and TRBJ2-5, with D perhaps TRBD1 (6 bases). This CDR3 spans 13 amino acids. V shed 7 bases and J shed 6 bases, with 15 bases lying between them. Germline V lookup: CDR1 SGHTA, CDR2 FQGNSA. CDR3 coding DNA: TGTGCCAGCACCGCACAGGGCGTGCAGACCCAGTACTTC. Its protein product is CASTAQGVQTQYF. Combining the CDR3 with reference TRBV7-2 and TRBJ2-5 gives the whole variable domain GAGVSQSPSNKVTEKGKDVELRCDPISGHTALYWYRQSLGQGLEFLIYFQGNSAPDKSGLPSDRFSAERTGGSVSTLTIQRTQQEDSAVYLCASTAQGVQTQYFGPGTRLLVL.

The rearrangement uses TRBV4-1 and TRBJ1-5; D remains ambiguous. Between the trimmed V and J ends, which lost 5 bases and 3 bases, there was a span of 14 bases. Looked up from germline, CDR1 is MGHRA and CDR2 is YSYEKL. This CDR3 has 15 amino acids. The CDR3 reads CASSYNEVSNQPQHF. The CDR3 DNA sequence: TGCGCCAGCAGCTACAACGAGGTTTCCAATCAGCCCCAGCATTTT.

The V and J genes are TRBV7-9 and TRBJ1-1; 12 bases line up with TRBD1. Germline assignment: CDR1 SEHNR and CDR2 FQNEAQ (reference sequence). The CDR3 has 16 residues. V dropped 5 bases and J dropped 6; count of bases not matched to a gene: 10. The CDR3: CASSPPKGQGAAEAFF. The CDR3 DNA follows: TGTGCCAGCAGCCCACCTAAGGGACAGGGGGCCGCTGAAGCTTTCTTT.

V usage is TRBV7-9 and J usage is TRBJ1-6; 10 nucleotides match TRBD1. Germline V CDR1 and CDR2: SEHNR, FQNEAQ (reference sequence). V lost 8 bases to trimming and J lost 9 bases; unmatched junction nucleotides: 4. This CDR3 is built from 13 residues. CDR3 DNA: TGTGCCAGCGGGGGACAGGGGCTTTCACCCCTCCACTTT. Translation: CASGGQGLSPLHF.

This chain links TRBV6-2 or TRBV6-3 with TRBJ2-2, with TRBD1 matching over 8 bases. V shed 2 bases and J 6 bases; nucleotides not matched to a gene: 5. Germline CDR1 is MNHEY and CDR2 is SVGEGT. This CDR3 comprises 15 residues. The CDR3 loop is CASSYDRGKAGELFF. CDR3 nucleotides: TGTGCCAGCAGTTACGACAGGGGAAAGGCCGGGGAGCTGTTTTTT.

This CDR3 reads CASSYSHNTNYGYTF. Written as DNA, the CDR3 is TGTGCCAGCAGTTACTCCCACAATACTAACTATGGCTACACCTTC. The chain has TRBV6-5 and TRBJ1-2, with D uncertain. Germline CDR1 reads MNHEY; CDR2 reads SVGAGI. This CDR3 region has 15 residues. V was clipped by 0 bases and J by 0 bases, with 8 bases between them.

The chain joins TRBV29-1 to TRBJ1-4; TRBD1 matches at 12 bases. Germline V gene sequence: CDR1 SQVTM, CDR2 ANQGSEA. Trimming removed 6 bases from V and 8 bases from J; junction bases left unmatched: 7. The CDR3 is 14 residues long. DNA for the CDR3: TGCAGCGTAGCGGGACAGGGGGCCTGGGAAAAACTGTTTTTT. Translating it yields CSVAGQGAWEKLFF.

The V and J genes are TRBV4-2 and TRBJ2-2, with 10 bases matching TRBD2. The CDR3 length is 18 residues. Trimming at V came to 4 bases and at J to 4 bases, leaving 12 bases not matched to a gene. The germline CDR1 and CDR2 sequences are LGHNA and YNFKEQ. CDR3: CASSRNGLADTSTGELFF. The CDR3 nucleotides read TGTGCCAGCAGCCGAAACGGACTAGCGGACACCAGCACCGGGGAGCTGTTTTTT.